The 15 T cell receptor beta chains presented below share a single source sample, sequenced in a study of shared clonotypes between healthy human individuals. The method was immunoSEQ multiplex PCR; TCRdb's version includes in-frame clones alone and lacks a portion of them. The profile covers some 2.1 million clones, with 95% appearing a single time and 0.1% to 0.15% taken by the ten largest. Sequenced material: naive CD4+ T cells sorted from blood. Subset given: CD45RA+ positively selected. These receptors all stem from a man aged 18 to 29 in good health.

This chain links TRBV19 with TRBJ2-3; D possibly corresponds to TRBD1 (6 bases). CDR3 length: 17 residues. Germline assignment: CDR1 LNHDA and CDR2 SQIVND (reference sequence). Trimming removed 1 base at V and 7 bases at J, with 21 bases between. The DNA of the CDR3 is TGTGCCAGTAGTATAGCCCCCCTCTTGACAGGCTCAAATACGCAGTATTTT. Its protein product is CASSIAPLLTGSNTQYF.

In DNA form, the CDR3 reads TGTGCCAGCAGCTGGACTAGCGGACCCTACAATGAGCAGTTCTTC. Protein product: CASSWTSGPYNEQFF. This chain links TRBV5-4 with TRBJ2-1; TRBD2 aligns across 10 bases. CDR1 and CDR2 from the germline V gene are SGHNT and YYREEE (reference sequence). V dropped 3 bases and J dropped 2; count of bases not matched to a gene: 2. CDR3 size: 15 residues.

The V call is TRBV30, the J call TRBJ1-4, with D hard to call. Per the germline V gene, CDR1 is GTSNPN and CDR2 is SVGIG (reference sequence). V shed 3 bases and J shed 9 bases, with 17 bases lying between them. The length of the CDR3 is 14 residues. The CDR3 reads CAWSPGRSSKKLFF. As DNA, the CDR3 is TGTGCCTGGAGCCCCGGCAGGTCTTCTAAAAAACTGTTTTTT.

This clone was seen just once. This chain connects TRBV6-6 to TRBJ1-1, with no clear D. The germline gives CDR1 MNHNY, CDR2 SVGAGI (reference sequence). CDR3 size: 14 residues. The germline V and J ends were trimmed by 3 bases and 0 bases, with 8 bases remaining between them. The CDR3 DNA reads as TGTGCCAGCAGTTATGTGCCGGTGAACACTGAAGCTTTCTTT. This gives the protein CASSYVPVNTEAFF.

Note on this clone: Other DNA sequences from this sample encode an identical CDR3 as well. This chain joins TRBV6-5 and TRBJ1-6; no clear D. Trimming cost V 6 bases and J 8 bases, with 11 bases left between them. Germline loops: CDR1 MNHEY, CDR2 SVGAGI. This CDR3 is 13 amino acids long. CDR3: CASSRTRDSPLHF. The CDR3 bases are TGTGCCAGCAGCAGGACCCGGGATTCACCCCTCCACTTT.

The chain links TRBV5-1 to TRBJ2-7; 8 bases fit TRBD1. The V gene's germline CDR1 is SGHRS and CDR2 YFSETQ. The CDR3 runs 16 residues. V was clipped by 0 bases and J by 4 bases; unmatched bases: 9. Here the CDR3 reads CASSLGSPGQGYEQYF. CDR3 coding DNA: TGCGCCAGCAGCTTGGGATCCCCAGGACAGGGATACGAGCAGTACTTC.

The CDR3 here is CASSGPKQETQYF. The CDR3 DNA sequence: TGCGCCAGCAGCGGGCCGAAACAAGAGACCCAGTACTTC. This sequence joins TRBV5-1 and TRBJ2-5, with D hard to call. V was pared by 4 bases and J by 2 bases, with 9 bases between. The CDR3 extends over 13 amino acids. Germline V gene sequence: CDR1 SGHRS, CDR2 YFSETQ.

The V and J genes are TRBV6-4 and TRBJ1-1; no clear D gene. CDR1 is MRHNA and CDR2 is SNTAGT in the germline V gene. The CDR3 loop spans 14 amino acids. V was pared by 0 bases and J by 5 bases, with 10 bases between. CDR3: CASSDSWGSTEAFF. Written as DNA, the CDR3 is TGTGCCAGCAGTGACTCGTGGGGTAGTACTGAAGCTTTCTTT.

The V gene is TRBV5-4, the J gene TRBJ2-1; 13 bases are a match to TRBD2. With V trimmed by 2 bases and J by 4 bases, 6 bases remained unmatched. Germline CDR1 is SGHNT and CDR2 is YYREEE (reference sequence). This CDR3 is 17 amino acids long. The CDR3 nucleotides are TGTGCCAGCAGCTTAGGACTAGCGGGAGTAGCGTACAATGAGCAGTTCTTC. This sequence encodes CASSLGLAGVAYNEQFF.

V is TRBV5-1 and J is TRBJ2-1, with 10 bases that match TRBD2. The germline CDR1 and CDR2 sequences are SGHRS and YFSETQ. The V gene end was trimmed by 1 base and the J gene end by 10 bases; junction bases not matched to a gene: 11. The CDR3 is made up of 16 amino acids. In nucleotides, the CDR3 is TGCGCCAGCAGCTTGTTAGCGGGGGGCTTCTCCTGGGAGCAGTTCTTC. Its protein product is CASSLLAGGFSWEQFF.

The V and J genes are TRBV5-1 and TRBJ2-7; a possible D gene is TRBD1 (6 bases). CDR1 and CDR2 from the germline V gene are SGHRS and YFSETQ. Trimming shortened V by 0 bases and J by 4 bases, and 14 bases separated the two germline ends. CDR3 length: 15 residues. The DNA for the CDR3 is TGCGCCAGCAGCTTGGTATGGGACAAGACTTACGAGCAGTACTTC. Encoded protein: CASSLVWDKTYEQYF.

The count of this clone is one. Additional DNA sequences in this sample encode the identical CDR3. The CDR3 bases are TGTGCCAGCAGCTTAGATTCGAACACTGAAGCTTTCTTT. Translation: CASSLDSNTEAFF. The genes are TRBV7-9 and TRBJ1-1; D uncertain. The germline gives CDR1 SEHNR, CDR2 FQNEAQ (reference sequence). The CDR3 consists of 13 residues. V was cut by 1 base and J by 1 base, with 4 bases left in between. The whole variable domain, remainder taken from reference TRBV7-9 and TRBJ1-1, is DTGVSQNPRHKITKRGQNVTFRCDPISEHNRLYWYRQTLGQGPEFLTYFQNEAQLEKSRLLSDRFSAERPKGSFSTLEIQRTEQGDSAMYLCASSLDSNTEAFFGQGTRLTVV.

The V and J genes are TRBV11-2 and TRBJ2-1; D might be TRBD1 (5 bases). This CDR3 is 12 amino acids long. Germline V lookup: CDR1 SGHAT, CDR2 FQNNGV. Trimming left V 5 bases short and J 6 bases short, with 8 bases between. The CDR3 here is CASSRRGNEQFF. The CDR3 DNA follows: TGTGCCAGCAGCCGAAGGGGCAATGAGCAGTTCTTC.

V usage is TRBV19 and J usage is TRBJ1-4; D gene unclear. V lost 5 bases to trimming and J lost 3 bases, with 16 bases between them. Looked up from germline, CDR1 is LNHDA and CDR2 is SQIVND (reference sequence). CDR3 length: 16 residues. The CDR3 nucleotides are TGTGCCAGTAGTGTGGCGGGGTATAGGCCTAATGAAAAACTGTTTTTT. This gives the protein CASSVAGYRPNEKLFF. The full variable domain, in which reference TRBV19 and TRBJ1-4 provide the parts outside the CDR3, is DGGITQSPKYLFRKEGQNVTLSCEQNLNHDAMYWYRQDPGQGLRLIYYSQIVNDFQKGDIAEGYSVSREKKESFPLTVTSAQKNPTAFYLCASSVAGYRPNEKLFFGSGTQLSVL.

V is TRBV21-1 and J is TRBJ2-3. TRBV21-1 is designated a pseudogene. The CDR3 has 17 amino acids. CDR3 in amino acids: CASSNLTQGRPRDTQYF. DNA of the CDR3: TGTGCCAGCAGCAACTTAACCCAAGGGCGACCTCGAGATACGCAGTATTTT.